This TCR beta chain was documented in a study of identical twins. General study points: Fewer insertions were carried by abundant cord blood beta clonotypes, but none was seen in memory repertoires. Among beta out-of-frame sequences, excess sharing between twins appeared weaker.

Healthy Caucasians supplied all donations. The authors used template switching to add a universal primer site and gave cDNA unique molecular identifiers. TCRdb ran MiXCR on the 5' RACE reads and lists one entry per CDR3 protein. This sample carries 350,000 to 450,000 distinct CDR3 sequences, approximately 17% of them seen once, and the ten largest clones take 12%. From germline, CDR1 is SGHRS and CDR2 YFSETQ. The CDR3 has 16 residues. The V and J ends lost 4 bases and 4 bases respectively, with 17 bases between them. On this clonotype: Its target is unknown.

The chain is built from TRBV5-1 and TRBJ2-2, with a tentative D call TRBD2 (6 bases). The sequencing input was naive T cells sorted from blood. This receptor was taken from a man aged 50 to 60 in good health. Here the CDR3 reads CASSPWGRGGTGELFF. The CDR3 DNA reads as TGCGCCAGCAGCCCCTGGGGCCGGGGAGGCACCGGGGAGCTGTTTTTT. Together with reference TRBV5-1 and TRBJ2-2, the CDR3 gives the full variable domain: KAGVTQTPRYLIKTRGQQVTLSCSPISGHRSVSWYQQTPGQGLQFLFEYFSETQRNKGNFPGRFSGRQFSNSRSEMNVSTLELGDSALYLCASSPWGRGGTGELFFGEGSRLTVL.